Each of the 13 T cell receptor beta chains below was sequenced from the same sample in a study of cytomegalovirus exposure and HLA in healthy donors. Sequencing was performed with immunoSEQ multiplex PCR; in TCRdb, only in-frame clones are kept and a portion is missing. Of around 65,000 clones listed, 92% are singletons. Sequences were obtained from PBMCs. These receptor sequences come from a man younger than 35 in good health and CMV-seropositive.

The chain is built from TRBV28 and TRBJ1-4, with 8 bases fitting TRBD1. The V segment lost 7 bases and the J segment 8 bases; nucleotides outside the gene matches: 9. The CDR3 runs 14 residues. Germline V gene data show CDR1 as MDHEN and CDR2 as SYDVKM. CDR3 DNA sequence: TGTGCCAGCATATCTCAGGGGGCGGGGGAAAAACTGTTTTTT. Amino acid sequence: CASISQGAGEKLFF. Combining the CDR3 with reference TRBV28 and TRBJ1-4 gives the whole variable domain DVKVTQSSRYLVKRTGEKVFLECVQDMDHENMFWYRQDPGLGLRLIYFSYDVKMKEKGDIPEGYSVSREKKERFSLILESASTNQTSMYLCASISQGAGEKLFFGSGTQLSVL.

J is TRBJ2-7 and V is TRBV10-1; 8 nucleotides line up with TRBD1. This CDR3 has 19 residues. V shed 6 bases, J shed 3 bases, and the junction held 22 bases outside the gene matches. Germline V gives CDR1 WNHNN, CDR2 SYGVQD (reference sequence). CDR3 DNA sequence: TGCGCCAGCAGCGCGACGCCAGGGGGCGGCCCCACCACCTGCTACGAGCAGTACTTC. Encoded protein: CASSATPGGGPTTCYEQYF.

This chain links TRBV30 with TRBJ2-4; 9 bases line up with TRBD1. This CDR3 contains 14 residues. V was clipped by 3 bases and J by 5 bases; unmatched bases: 5. The germline CDR1 and CDR2 sequences are GTSNPN and SVGIG (reference sequence). The CDR3 bases are TGTGCCTGGAGGGGGACAGGGTTCCAAAACATTCAGTACTTC. Translated, it gives CAWRGTGFQNIQYF.

V gene TRBV5-4 combines with J gene TRBJ2-7; 14 bases agree with TRBD2. V trimming: 4 bases; J trimming: 3 bases; junction bases outside the gene matches: 9. CDR3 length: 17 amino acids. The V gene's germline CDR1 is SGHNT and CDR2 YYREEE (reference sequence). CDR3 coding DNA: TGTGCCAGCAGCGGGGGACTAGCGGGAGTCGGGGGCTACGAGCAGTACTTC. This encodes CASSGGLAGVGGYEQYF.

The chain recombines TRBV6-1 with TRBJ2-2, with a weak D call TRBD1 (6 bases). Germline loops: CDR1 MNHNS, CDR2 SASEGT. This CDR3 spans 14 amino acids. Trimming took 6 bases from V and 6 from J, leaving 14 bases between them. The CDR3 bases are TGTGCCAGCAGCCCCTACAGGGTGGCCGGGGAGCTGTTTTTT. Amino acids: CASSPYRVAGELFF.

The chain employs TRBV5-4 and TRBJ1-2; D is perhaps TRBD1 (5 bases). The CDR3 has 17 amino acids. The germline CDR1 and CDR2 sequences are SGHNT and YYREEE (reference sequence). Deletions cut 5 bases from V and 2 bases from J, with 22 bases between. The CDR3 here is CASRLWGDLGNNYGYTF. The CDR3 DNA follows: TGTGCCAGCAGATTGTGGGGCGATCTTGGGAACAACTATGGCTACACCTTC.

This clone was detected only once. J is TRBJ2-7 and V is TRBV6-5; no clear D gene. The CDR3 length is 15 residues. With 2 bases removed from V and 0 bases from J, the gap between germline ends came to 11 bases. Looked up from germline, CDR1 is MNHEY and CDR2 is SVGAGI. CDR3 protein: CASSYEAPSSYEQYF. Here the CDR3 DNA reads TGTGCCAGCAGTTACGAGGCCCCGAGCTCCTACGAGCAGTACTTC.

This chain connects TRBV27 to TRBJ1-2; D not certain. The CDR3 spans 13 residues. Trimming left V 3 bases short and J 4 bases short, with 9 bases between. Germline V gene lookup returns CDR1 MNHEY and CDR2 SMNVEV (reference sequence). The CDR3 protein is CASSFGVAYGYTF. The CDR3 region has the DNA TGTGCCAGCAGTTTCGGAGTTGCCTATGGCTACACCTTC.

The V call is TRBV28, the J call TRBJ2-3; D remains ambiguous. Between the trimmed V and J ends, which lost 7 bases and 3 bases, there was a span of 11 bases. Germline V gives CDR1 MDHEN, CDR2 SYDVKM. The CDR3 covers 13 residues. The chain's CDR3 is CASTRPETDTQYF. The CDR3 DNA sequence: TGTGCCAGCACGAGGCCAGAGACAGATACGCAGTATTTT.

The J gene is TRBJ2-3, the V gene TRBV7-9; TRBD2 aligns across 8 bases. Trimming at V came to 5 bases and at J to 5 bases, leaving 12 bases not matched to a gene. This CDR3 spans 16 amino acids. The germline CDR1 and CDR2 sequences are SEHNR and FQNEAQ (reference sequence). The chain's CDR3 is CASSPPGGRAVDTQYF. In DNA, the CDR3 is TGTGCCAGCAGCCCCCCGGGGGGGAGGGCGGTAGATACGCAGTATTTT.

The chain uses TRBV6-4 and TRBJ2-3; tentatively, D is TRBD2 (5 bases). V was cut by 0 bases and J by 10 bases, with 17 bases left in between. Germline V CDR1 and CDR2: MRHNA, SNTAGT. The CDR3 contains 15 residues. CDR3 sequence reads: CASSDSTGPEEAQYF. For the CDR3, the DNA is TGTGCCAGCAGTGACTCGACGGGCCCTGAGGAGGCGCAGTATTTT.

CDR3 protein: CASSERQGNQPQHF. CDR3 in DNA: TGTGCCAGCAGTGAAAGGCAGGGAAATCAGCCCCAGCATTTT. The J gene is TRBJ1-5, the V gene TRBV2, with D perhaps TRBD1 (5 bases). CDR3 length: 14 amino acids. The V and J ends lost 2 bases and 4 bases respectively, with 9 bases between them. Germline V gene sequence: CDR1 SNHLY, CDR2 FYNNEI.

The V gene is TRBV6-5, the J gene TRBJ2-7, with D tentatively TRBD2 (6 bases). Germline V gene sequence: CDR1 MNHEY, CDR2 SVGAGI. V gave up 0 bases and J gave up 2 bases, with 8 bases separating them. This CDR3 spans 14 amino acids. In DNA form, the CDR3 reads TGTGCCAGCAGTTACTCGCCGGGAGCCTACGAGCAGTACTTC. Amino acids: CASSYSPGAYEQYF.